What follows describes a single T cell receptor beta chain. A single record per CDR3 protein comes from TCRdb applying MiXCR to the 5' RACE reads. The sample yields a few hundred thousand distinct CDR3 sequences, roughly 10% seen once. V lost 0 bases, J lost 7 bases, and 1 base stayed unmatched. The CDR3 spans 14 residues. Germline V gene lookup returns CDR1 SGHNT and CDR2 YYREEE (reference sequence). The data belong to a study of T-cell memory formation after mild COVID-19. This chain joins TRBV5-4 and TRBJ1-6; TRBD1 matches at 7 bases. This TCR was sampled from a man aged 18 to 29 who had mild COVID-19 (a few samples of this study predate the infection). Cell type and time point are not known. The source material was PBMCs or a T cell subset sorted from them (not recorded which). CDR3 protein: CASSLGGGNSPLHF. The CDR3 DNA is TGTGCCAGCAGCTTGGGAGGGGGCAATTCACCCCTCCACTTT.